The rows below give T cell receptor beta chains drawn from one sample of a study of identical twins. One entry per CDR3 protein results from TCRdb running MiXCR on the 5' RACE reads. The sample contains about 280,000 distinct CDR3 sequences, under 9% of which appear only once. The data were also submitted as part of a second study, on yellow fever vaccine responses in identical twins.

The material sequenced was memory (CD45RO+) T cells sorted from blood. Receptors were obtained from a woman aged 18-29 years in good health. Each CDR3 is given with its conserved first and last residue. The D gene is left open where the match is weak. Rows give clone size only sometimes, using once, few, many, or a class for an expanded clone.

size: many; D: NA; J: TRBJ2-3; V: TRBV5-1; DNA: TGCGCCAGCAGCGCCGAGGCTGCCACAGATACGCAGTATTTT; CDR3: CASSAEAATDTQYF
size: few; D: TRBD2; J: TRBJ2-6; V: TRBV11-1; DNA: TGTGCCAGCAGCTTAGCGACCGGGACTAGGAAAGGTGGGGCCAACGTCCTGACTTTC; CDR3: CASSLATGTRKGGANVLTF
size: many; D: TRBD1; J: TRBJ1-5; V: TRBV3-1; DNA: TGCGCCAGCAGCCAGGACAGGGGCAATCAGCCCCAGCATTTT; CDR3: CASSQDRGNQPQHF
size: many; D: NA; J: TRBJ2-2; V: TRBV10-2; DNA: TGCGCCAGCACAAAACGGGAGTTGGCCACCGGGGAGCTGTTTTTT; CDR3: CASTKRELATGELFF
size: few; D: NA; J: TRBJ2-7; V: TRBV5-1; DNA: TGCGCCAGCAGCGGAACAGGGTTCTACGAGCAGTACTTC; CDR3: CASSGTGFYEQYF
size: NA; D: NA; J: TRBJ1-5; V: TRBV28; DNA: TGTGCCAGCAATAACTACGGGGGCCAGCCCCAGCATTTT; CDR3: CASNNYGGQPQHF
size: many; D: NA; J: TRBJ2-1; V: TRBV27; DNA: TGTGCCAGCTATGGGGGGCAGGCGTCCTACAATGAGCAGTTCTTC; CDR3: CASYGGQASYNEQFF
size: few; D: NA; J: TRBJ2-5; V: TRBV3-1; DNA: TGTGCCAGCAGCCAAGAATTTGGGGGAGAGACCCAGTACTTC; CDR3: CASSQEFGGETQYF
size: few; D: TRBD2; J: TRBJ2-1; V: TRBV27; DNA: TGTGCCAGCAGTTCTAACCGAGCGGGAGAGAATGAGCAGTTCTTC; CDR3: CASSSNRAGENEQFF
size: NA; D: NA; J: TRBJ2-7; V: TRBV20-1; DNA: TGCAGTGCTAGAGATCGGGGCGCCGGGGACGAGCAGTACTTC; CDR3: CSARDRGAGDEQYF
size: many; D: NA; J: TRBJ2-3; V: TRBV20-1; DNA: TGCAGTGCCCAACAGGGTCACAGCACAGATACGCAGTATTTT; CDR3: CSAQQGHSTDTQYF
size: many; D: NA; J: TRBJ2-5; V: TRBV20-1; DNA: TGCAGTGTCCTCCGGGCCGGCGGGGAGACCCAGTACTTC; CDR3: CSVLRAGGETQYF
size: NA; D: TRBD2; J: TRBJ2-7; V: TRBV3-1; DNA: TGTGCCAGCAGTCTCAGCGGGAGATTTTCCTACGAGCAGTACTTC; CDR3: CASSLSGRFSYEQYF
size: few; D: NA; J: TRBJ2-7; V: TRBV27; DNA: TGTGCCAGCAGTTTATCGTCCCCGGGACAAAGCTACGAGCAGTACTTC; CDR3: CASSLSSPGQSYEQYF
size: NA; D: TRBD2; J: TRBJ2-7; V: TRBV7-2; DNA: TGTGCCAGCAGCTTAGGCCTAGCGGGCCCCTACTTC; CDR3: CASSLGLAGPYF
size: NA; D: NA; J: TRBJ1-1; V: TRBV11-2; DNA: TGTGCCAGCAGCCTGTTGGACGGGAACACTGAAGCTTTCTTT; CDR3: CASSLLDGNTEAFF
size: NA; D: TRBD1; J: TRBJ2-2; V: TRBV6-4; DNA: TGTGCCACTGGACAGGGAAGCACCGGGGAGCTGTTTTTT; CDR3: CATGQGSTGELFF
size: few; D: NA; J: TRBJ2-7; V: TRBV20-1; DNA: TGCAGTGCTAGAGGATGGGGCACCTACGAGCAGTACTTC; CDR3: CSARGWGTYEQYF
size: many; D: NA; J: TRBJ2-1; V: TRBV2; DNA: TGTGCCAGCAGTGTTAACCGGGACTACAATGAGCAGTTCTTC; CDR3: CASSVNRDYNEQFF
size: NA; D: NA; J: TRBJ2-3; V: TRBV5-1; DNA: TGCGCCAGCAGCTTGGCCTCTGGGGCCACAGATACGCAGTATTTT; CDR3: CASSLASGATDTQYF
size: many; D: NA; J: TRBJ1-1; V: TRBV5-1; DNA: TGCGCCAGCAGGATGGGCATGAACACTGAAGCTTTCTTT; CDR3: CASRMGMNTEAFF
size: many; D: NA; J: TRBJ2-2; V: TRBV7-9; DNA: TGTGCCAGCAGCTTAGCCCAGAACACCGGGGAGCTGTTTTTT; CDR3: CASSLAQNTGELFF
size: many; D: NA; J: TRBJ1-1; V: TRBV20-1; DNA: TGCAGTGCTAGACCTAAAGGAGTAGCTTTCTTT; CDR3: CSARPKGVAFF
size: NA; D: TRBD2; J: TRBJ2-5; V: TRBV11-2; DNA: TGTGCCAGCACCCGCTGGGGAGGGCGAGAGACCCAGTACTTC; CDR3: CASTRWGGRETQYF
size: NA; D: TRBD1; J: TRBJ1-1; V: TRBV5-1; DNA: TGCGCCAGCAGCTTGGATGGACAGGGTGTCTGGACTGAAGCTTTCTTT; CDR3: CASSLDGQGVWTEAFF
size: few; D: NA; J: TRBJ2-3; V: TRBV11-2; DNA: TGTGCCAGCAGCTTAGCACTAGCATCAGATACGCAGTATTTT; CDR3: CASSLALASDTQYF
size: few; D: TRBD1; J: TRBJ1-5; V: TRBV15; DNA: TGTGCCACCAGCCTAGGGACAGGCCCCCAGCATTTT; CDR3: CATSLGTGPQHF
size: NA; D: TRBD2; J: TRBJ2-1; V: TRBV6-1; DNA: TGTGCCAGCAGCCCACTAGCGGGAGGGCCCTCGTATGAGCAGTTCTTC; CDR3: CASSPLAGGPSYEQFF
size: few; D: NA; J: TRBJ1-2; V: TRBV7-2; DNA: TGTGCCAGCAGCCAAGCGACAGGTCTCTATGGCTACACCTTC; CDR3: CASSQATGLYGYTF
size: many; D: NA; J: TRBJ1-1; V: TRBV3-1; DNA: TGTGCCAGCAGCCAATACAATACGAACACTGAAGCTTTCTTT; CDR3: CASSQYNTNTEAFF
size: NA; D: TRBD2; J: TRBJ2-1; V: TRBV7-2; DNA: TGTGCCAGCAGCCAACTAGCGGGGGGGCTGGATGAGCAGTTCTTC; CDR3: CASSQLAGGLDEQFF
size: many; D: NA; J: TRBJ1-5; V: TRBV12-3/TRBV12-4; DNA: TGTGCCAGCAATGGGGATAGCAATCAGCCCCAGCATTTT; CDR3: CASNGDSNQPQHF
size: NA; D: NA; J: TRBJ2-1; V: TRBV11-2; DNA: TGTGCCAGCAGCTTGACCCGCACCTCCTACAATGAGCAGTTCTTC; CDR3: CASSLTRTSYNEQFF
size: many; D: NA; J: TRBJ2-3; V: TRBV7-2; DNA: TGTGCCAGCAGCTCCCGCCGGGTCACAGATACGCAGTATTTT; CDR3: CASSSRRVTDTQYF
size: many; D: NA; J: TRBJ2-1; V: TRBV6-5; DNA: TGTGCCAGCAGTTACTCGGGGTCCTCCAATGAGCAGTTCTTC; CDR3: CASSYSGSSNEQFF
size: many; D: NA; J: TRBJ1-1; V: TRBV27; DNA: TGTGCCAGCAGTTCCCGGCCTTTTATGAACACTGAAGCTTTCTTT; CDR3: CASSSRPFMNTEAFF
size: few; D: NA; J: TRBJ2-2; V: TRBV6-1; DNA: TGTGCCAGCAGTGAAGTCAGGGGTTTTGGCGGGGAGCTGTTTTTT; CDR3: CASSEVRGFGGELFF
size: NA; D: TRBD1; J: TRBJ1-1; V: TRBV5-5; DNA: TGTGCCAGCAGCTTCCCGGGACAGGGGGCGGCAGCTTTCTTT; CDR3: CASSFPGQGAAAFF
size: NA; D: NA; J: TRBJ2-1; V: TRBV5-5; DNA: TGTGCCAGCAGCTTCCGGCCAGATGAGCAGTTCTTC; CDR3: CASSFRPDEQFF
size: NA; D: NA; J: TRBJ2-3; V: TRBV15; DNA: TGTGCCACCAGCAAAGCGCCCGGGGAGGATACGCAGTATTTT; CDR3: CATSKAPGEDTQYF
size: NA; D: TRBD1; J: TRBJ1-6; V: TRBV6-5; DNA: TGTGCCAGCAGTTACTCTGGTCAGGGGGCGAGCTCCTATAATTCACCCCTCCACTTT; CDR3: CASSYSGQGASSYNSPLHF
size: NA; D: TRBD2; J: TRBJ2-2; V: TRBV20-1; DNA: TGCAGTGCTAGAGATCGGGGGCAGCGGGGGGGCGGCACCGGGGAGCTGTTTTTT; CDR3: CSARDRGQRGGGTGELFF
size: many; D: TRBD2; J: TRBJ2-5; V: TRBV28; DNA: TGTGCCAGCAGTTTAAGACTAGCGGGAGTGGGAGAGACCCAGTACTTC; CDR3: CASSLRLAGVGETQYF
size: NA; D: NA; J: TRBJ2-5; V: TRBV18; DNA: TGTGCCAGCTCACCAGTGGAGGGGCAAGAGACCCAGTACTTC; CDR3: CASSPVEGQETQYF
size: few; D: TRBD2; J: TRBJ2-7; V: TRBV5-5; DNA: TGTGCCAGCAGCCCGGGGACTAGCGCCCACTCCTACGAGCAGTACTTC; CDR3: CASSPGTSAHSYEQYF
size: many; D: TRBD1; J: TRBJ1-4; V: TRBV7-9; DNA: TGTGCCAGCAGCCAAACAGGGGGACGGGAAAAACTGTTTTTT; CDR3: CASSQTGGREKLFF